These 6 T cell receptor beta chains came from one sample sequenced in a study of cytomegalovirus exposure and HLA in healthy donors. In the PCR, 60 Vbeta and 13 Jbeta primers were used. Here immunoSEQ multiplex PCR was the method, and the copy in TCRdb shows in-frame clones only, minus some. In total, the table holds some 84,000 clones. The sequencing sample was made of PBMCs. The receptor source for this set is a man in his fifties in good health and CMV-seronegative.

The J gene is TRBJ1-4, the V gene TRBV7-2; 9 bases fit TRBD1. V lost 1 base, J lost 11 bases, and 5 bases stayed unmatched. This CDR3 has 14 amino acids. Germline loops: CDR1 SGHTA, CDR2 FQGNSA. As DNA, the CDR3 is TGTGCCAGCAGCTTAGGGGGACAGGGAGGGAAACTGTTTTTT. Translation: CASSLGGQGGKLFF.

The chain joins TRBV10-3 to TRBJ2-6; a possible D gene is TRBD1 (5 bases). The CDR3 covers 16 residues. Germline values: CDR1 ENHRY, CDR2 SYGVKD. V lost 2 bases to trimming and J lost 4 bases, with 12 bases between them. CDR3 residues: CAISETWGSGANVLTF. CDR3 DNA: TGTGCCATCAGTGAGACTTGGGGCTCCGGGGCCAACGTCCTGACTTTC.

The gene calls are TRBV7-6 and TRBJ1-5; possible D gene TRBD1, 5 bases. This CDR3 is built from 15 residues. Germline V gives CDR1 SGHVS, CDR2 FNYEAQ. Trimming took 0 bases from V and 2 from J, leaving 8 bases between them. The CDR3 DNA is TGTGCCAGCAGCTTAGCGGGGGGGGGCAATCAGCCCCAGCATTTT. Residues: CASSLAGGGNQPQHF. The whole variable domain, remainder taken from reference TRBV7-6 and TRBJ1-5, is GAGVSQSPRYKVTKRGQDVALRCDPISGHVSLYWYRQALGQGPEFLTYFNYEAQQDKSGLPNDRFSAERPEGSISTLTIQRTEQRDSAMYRCASSLAGGGNQPQHFGDGTRLSIL.

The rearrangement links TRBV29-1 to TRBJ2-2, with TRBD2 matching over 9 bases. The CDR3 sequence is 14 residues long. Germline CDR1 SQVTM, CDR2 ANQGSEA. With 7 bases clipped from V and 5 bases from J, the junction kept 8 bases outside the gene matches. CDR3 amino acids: CSGQGLAGTGELFF. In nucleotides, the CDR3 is TGCAGCGGCCAGGGACTAGCAGGAACCGGGGAGCTGTTTTTT.

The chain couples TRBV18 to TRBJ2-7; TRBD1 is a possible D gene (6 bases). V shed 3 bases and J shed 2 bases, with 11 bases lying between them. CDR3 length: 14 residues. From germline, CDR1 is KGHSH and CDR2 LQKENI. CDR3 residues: CASSPQGRTYEQYF. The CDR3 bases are TGTGCCAGCTCACCCCAGGGGAGAACCTACGAGCAGTACTTC.

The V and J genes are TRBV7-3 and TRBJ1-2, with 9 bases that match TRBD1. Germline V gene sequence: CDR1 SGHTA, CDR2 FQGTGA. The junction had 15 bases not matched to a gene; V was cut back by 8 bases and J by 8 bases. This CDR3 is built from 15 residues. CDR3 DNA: TGTGCCAGCGCGGGGACAGGGCCTAAGAGAGGCGGCTACACCTTC. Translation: CASAGTGPKRGGYTF.